This T cell receptor (beta chain) was documented in a study of T cell repertoires in cytomegalovirus infection. Notes on this clonotype: Its matching antigen is unknown.

TCRdb analysed the reads with MiXCR anew, one entry per CDR3 protein. The profile shows roughly 700,000 distinct CDR3 sequences, about 30% of them singletons. Trimming left V 10 bases short and J 6 bases short, with 8 bases between. This CDR3 is built from 10 residues. Germline values: CDR1 SGHVS, CDR2 FNYEAQ. Sequences were derived from cultured PBMCs, sampled from culture after CMV antigen stimulation. V gene TRBV7-6 combines with J gene TRBJ2-3, with D unclear. The receptor was derived from a human donor in good health (CMV status not recorded). Some clones in this sample may be carry-over from other donors' samples. CDR3 in DNA: TGTGCCATCCAAAAGGATACGCAGTATTTT. Translation gives CAIQKDTQYF.